The clone carrying this TCR beta chain was seen a handful of times. Its antigen is currently unknown. After removal of 4 bases from V and 4 bases from J, the junction contained 16 bases not matched to a gene. CDR1 and CDR2 (germline): KGHDR, SFDVKD. The CDR3 sequence is 19 residues long. These data are taken from a study of T-cell memory formation after mild COVID-19. Across the study: Largely, TCR clusters stayed within a single donor.

Overall study results and limits: The pre-infection memory compartment contained some responding clones, suggesting cross-reactive memory joined. Researchers could not confirm that second-wave clones peaking on day 37 targeted SARS-CoV-2. Among clones contracting day 15 to 85, CD4/CD8 was balanced, whereas later expanders leaned CD4+.

TCRdb re-called the 5' RACE reads with MiXCR, one entry per CDR3 protein. This sample has 550,000 to 600,000 distinct CDR3 sequences, with around 16% found just once. This receptor was obtained from an adult woman who had mild COVID-19 (a few samples of this study predate the infection). Cell type and time point are not known. V usage is TRBV24-1 and J usage is TRBJ2-3; 10 bases align to TRBD1. Sequencing input: PBMCs or a T cell subset sorted from them (not recorded which). The chain's CDR3 is CATSDYRDRGRARADTQYF. The CDR3 DNA reads TGTGCCACCAGTGACTACCGGGACAGGGGAAGGGCCAGGGCAGATACGCAGTATTTT.